A selection of T cell receptor beta chains follows, all from one sample in a study of metastatic and nonmetastatic thyroid tumors. TCRdb re-clonotyped the PCR reads through MiXCR. Here the sample spans 50,000 to 70,000 clones, just over 4% being singletons. The sequenced sample was blood. These receptors were taken from a female donor with papillary thyroid cancer or a benign thyroid nodule (not recorded which). Some clones in this sample may be carry-over from other donors' samples. Each CDR3 is given with its conserved first and last residue. Each record gives: D gene, clone size, V gene, J gene, CDR3 protein, CDR3 DNA. D genes are given only for firm matches. Not every row has a clone size; where given, it reads once, few, many or a size class.

NA	NA	TRBV18	TRBJ1-3	CASSPGGSGNTTYF	TGTGCCAGCTCACCGGGGGGCTCTGGAAACACCACATATTTT
TRBD1	many	TRBV14	TRBJ1-1	CASSQRTGLLGTEAFF	TGTGCCAGCAGCCAAAGGACAGGCCTCTTGGGTACTGAAGCTTTCTTT
NA	few	TRBV2	TRBJ2-5	CASTERHQETQYF	TGTGCCAGCACCGAGAGACATCAAGAGACCCAGTACTTC
NA	few	TRBV20-1	TRBJ2-5	CSARGTQGAQETQYF	TGCAGTGCTAGAGGTACACAGGGAGCCCAAGAGACCCAGTACTTC
NA	many	TRBV30	TRBJ2-1	CAWPLTQASYNEQFF	TGTGCCTGGCCACTAACCCAGGCCTCCTACAATGAGCAGTTCTTC
NA	many	TRBV5-1	TRBJ1-2	CASSSGTTYGYTF	TGCGCCAGCAGCTCCGGGACAACTTATGGCTACACCTTC
TRBD2	NA	TRBV6-2/TRBV6-3	TRBJ2-1	CASSYSRVAGNNEQFF	TGTGCCAGCAGTTACTCGAGGGTAGCGGGGAACAATGAGCAGTTCTTC
TRBD1	NA	TRBV6-1	TRBJ1-6	CASSESGQGANSPLHF	TGTGCCAGCAGTGAGTCCGGACAGGGGGCAAATTCACCCCTCCACTTT
TRBD2	few	TRBV28	TRBJ2-3	CASSTQRGDADTQYF	TGTGCCAGCAGTACCCAGCGGGGGGACGCAGATACGCAGTATTTT
NA	many	TRBV4-1	TRBJ1-6	CASSQEVSNSPLHF	TGCGCCAGCAGCCAAGAAGTGAGCAATTCACCCCTCCACTTT
TRBD1	many	TRBV11-2	TRBJ2-7	CASSSYRGTYEQYF	TGTGCCAGCAGCTCGTACAGGGGTACCTACGAGCAGTACTTC
TRBD2	many	TRBV6-1	TRBJ2-2	CASSWTRGTGELFF	TGTGCCAGCAGCTGGACTAGGGGCACCGGGGAGCTGTTTTTT
NA	many	TRBV24-1	TRBJ2-1	CATSDGSAIMGNEQFF	TGTGCCACCAGTGATGGGAGTGCAATTATGGGCAATGAGCAGTTCTTC
NA	many	TRBV20-1	TRBJ2-7	CSAQLGPDLDEQYF	TGCAGTGCTCAACTAGGTCCCGACTTAGACGAGCAGTACTTC
NA	NA	TRBV6-1	TRBJ1-4	CASLQGINEKLFF	TGTGCCAGTCTACAGGGAATTAATGAAAAACTGTTTTTT
TRBD2	many	TRBV12-3/TRBV12-4	TRBJ2-7	CASSGLAGGEGFEQYF	TGTGCCAGCAGTGGGCTAGCGGGAGGGGAGGGGTTCGAGCAGTACTTC
TRBD2	NA	TRBV27	TRBJ2-1	CASRSGLAGVNEQFF	TGTGCCAGCAGATCCGGACTAGCGGGAGTTAATGAGCAGTTCTTC
NA	many	TRBV5-1	TRBJ2-3	CASNPRRVSPTSTDTQYF	TGCGCCAGCAACCCGAGGCGGGTGTCCCCAACAAGCACAGATACGCAGTATTTT
NA	many	TRBV5-1	TRBJ2-1	CASSTGTTSYNEQFF	TGCGCCAGTAGCACCGGGACCACCTCCTACAATGAGCAGTTCTTC
TRBD1	many	TRBV20-1	TRBJ1-6	CSARETGGGSPLHF	TGCAGTGCTAGAGAAACAGGGGGAGGTTCACCCCTCCACTTT
TRBD1	many	TRBV7-9	TRBJ1-1	CASSPGGASTEAFF	TGTGCCAGCAGTCCAGGGGGAGCGAGCACTGAAGCTTTCTTT
TRBD1	many	TRBV28	TRBJ1-4	CASRLDRGSAFGNEKLFF	TGTGCCAGCAGGCTCGACAGGGGATCTGCTTTTGGTAATGAAAAACTGTTTTTT
NA	NA	TRBV19	TRBJ2-7	CASSIICEQYF	TGTGCCAGTAGTATAATCTGCGAGCAGTACTTC
TRBD2	few	TRBV6-9	TRBJ2-1	CASGDSGLAGVNEQFF	TGTGCCAGCGGTGATTCGGGACTAGCGGGAGTCAATGAGCAGTTCTTC
NA	many	TRBV24-1	TRBJ2-2	CATSDSGLLGTGELFF	TGTGCCACCAGTGACTCGGGACTCCTGGGCACCGGGGAGCTGTTTTTT
TRBD1	NA	TRBV20-1	TRBJ2-7	CSAIPGQGAYEQYF	TGCAGTGCTATCCCGGGGCAGGGGGCTTACGAGCAGTACTTC
NA	many	TRBV5-4	TRBJ2-1	CASSSTSLSSSYNEQFF	TGTGCCAGCAGCTCAACCAGCCTTTCTAGCTCTTACAATGAGCAGTTCTTC
TRBD1	NA	TRBV6-1	TRBJ2-7	CASSQGVVSYEQYF	TGTGCCAGCTCGCAGGGGGTTGTTTCCTACGAGCAGTACTTC
TRBD2	many	TRBV6-1	TRBJ2-2	CASSIRTSGRVRNTGELFF	TGTGCCAGCAGTATCCGGACTAGCGGGAGGGTCAGGAACACCGGGGAGCTGTTTTTT
NA	few	TRBV5-1	TRBJ2-2	CASNPMGATGELFF	TGCGCCAGCAACCCGATGGGCGCAACCGGGGAGCTGTTTTTT
NA	NA	TRBV14	TRBJ2-1	CASSQALAGTPNNEQLF	TGTGCCAGCAGCCAAGCCCTTGCAGGCACACCGAACAATGAGCAGCTCTTC
NA	many	TRBV14	TRBJ1-2	CASSQFSRRGIGYTF	TGTGCCAGCAGCCAGTTCTCCAGGAGGGGAATTGGCTACACCTTC
TRBD1	many	TRBV12-3/TRBV12-4	TRBJ2-7	CASSLGTGTEQYF	TGTGCCAGCAGTTTAGGGACAGGGACTGAGCAGTACTTC
TRBD2	many	TRBV9	TRBJ2-3	CASSVDLAGVIQTDTQYF	TGTGCCAGCAGCGTAGACCTAGCGGGAGTCATTCAAACAGATACGCAGTATTTT
TRBD1	many	TRBV2	TRBJ1-2	CASRLPGQVNYGYTF	TGTGCCAGCAGATTACCTGGACAGGTCAACTATGGCTACACCTTC
NA	many	TRBV20-1	TRBJ1-4	CSARFSRNEKLFF	TGCAGTGCTAGATTTTCCCGTAATGAAAAACTGTTTTTT
NA	NA	TRBV11-2	TRBJ1-6	CASSLYTGLSPLHF	TGTGCCAGCAGCCTCTACACGGGGCTTTCACCCCTCCACTTT
TRBD1	many	TRBV6-5	TRBJ1-1	CASSYILGGQGSNEAFF	TGTGCCAGCAGTTACATTTTAGGCGGACAGGGTAGTAATGAAGCTTTCTTT
NA	many	TRBV18	TRBJ1-2	CASSHGQPGYGYTF	TGTGCCAGCTCACATGGACAGCCGGGCTATGGCTACACCTTC
TRBD2	few	TRBV7-3	TRBJ2-7	CASSHQRGPYEQYF	TGTGCCAGCAGCCACCAGCGGGGCCCCTACGAGCAGTACTTC
TRBD1	many	TRBV7-9	TRBJ2-7	CASSFQGAPYEQYF	TGTGCCAGCAGCTTCCAGGGGGCCCCCTACGAGCAGTACTTC
NA	NA	TRBV2	TRBJ2-5	CASSERTPGETQYF	TGTGCCAGCAGTGAACGGACCCCGGGAGAGACCCAGTACTTC
NA	many	TRBV10-3	TRBJ2-3	CAIRRTDIRTDTQYF	TGTGCCATCCGACGGACGGACATCCGCACAGATACGCAGTATTTT
NA	few	TRBV18	TRBJ2-6	CASSPFTPELSGANVLTF	TGTGCCAGCTCACCATTCACCCCCGAGCTCTCTGGGGCCAACGTCCTGACTTTC
TRBD2	few	TRBV12-3/TRBV12-4	TRBJ2-7	CASSFGLAVGYEQDF	TGTGCCAGCAGTTTCGGACTAGCTGTCGGTTACGAGCAGGACTTC
NA	many	TRBV29-1	TRBJ2-1	CSVVLATLYNEQFF	TGCAGCGTCGTACTAGCCACCCTCTACAATGAGCAGTTCTTC
TRBD1	few	TRBV6-6	TRBJ1-1	CASSYSINRQGGVTEAFF	TGTGCCAGCAGTTACTCGATAAATAGACAGGGAGGGGTCACTGAAGCTTTCTTT
TRBD2	many	TRBV6-4	TRBJ2-2	CASSKWGGANTGELFF	TGTGCCAGCTCAAAGTGGGGGGGAGCGAACACCGGGGAGCTGTTTTTT
NA	many	TRBV11-1	TRBJ2-7	CASSFGISYEQYF	TGTGCCAGCAGCTTCGGGATTTCCTACGAGCAGTACTTC
NA	many	TRBV7-9	TRBJ2-4	CASSRSGLLAKNIQYF	TGTGCCAGCAGCAGATCGGGACTCCTAGCCAAAAACATTCAGTACTTC
NA	few	TRBV6-1	TRBJ1-5	CASRDGPYSNQPQHF	TGTGCCAGCCGGGACGGTCCATATAGCAATCAGCCCCAGCATTTT